A selection of T cell receptor beta chains follows, all from one sample in a study of shared clonotypes between healthy human individuals. Assay used: immunoSEQ multiplex PCR; TCRdb lists only in-frame clones, some missing. This sample yields around 430,000 clones, of which more than 75% are seen a single time; about 12% belongs to the top ten. Sequencing was performed on PBMCs. Receptors were obtained from a middle-aged woman in good health. Some clones in this sample may be carry-over from other donors' samples. Each CDR3 is given with its conserved first and last residue. D genes are given only for firm matches. Only some rows state a clone size, as once, few, many or a class for expanded clones.

j_gene: TRBJ2-1; d_gene: TRBD1; v_gene: TRBV4-2; abundance: NA; CDR3nt: TGTGCCAGCAGCCGTACCGGGACAGGATACAATGAGCAGTTCTTC; CDR3aa: CASSRTGTGYNEQFF
j_gene: TRBJ2-5; d_gene: NA; v_gene: TRBV29-1; abundance: NA; CDR3nt: TGCAGCGTCGCAGCCGGGGATCAAGAGACCCAGTACTTC; CDR3aa: CSVAAGDQETQYF
j_gene: TRBJ1-2; d_gene: NA; v_gene: TRBV27; abundance: NA; CDR3nt: TGTGCCAGCAGTGTCGCAGGTGAACTCTATGGCTACACCTTC; CDR3aa: CASSVAGELYGYTF
j_gene: TRBJ2-3; d_gene: NA; v_gene: TRBV5-1; abundance: NA; CDR3nt: TGCGCCAGCAGCTCAAGGACGGGCGGAACAGATACGCAGTATTTT; CDR3aa: CASSSRTGGTDTQYF
j_gene: TRBJ2-1; d_gene: TRBD2; v_gene: TRBV10-3; abundance: NA; CDR3nt: TGTGCCATCAGTGGTGGGCAGCGGGAGGGCAATGAGCAGTTCTTC; CDR3aa: CAISGGQREGNEQFF
j_gene: TRBJ1-2; d_gene: NA; v_gene: TRBV29-1; abundance: NA; CDR3nt: TGCAGCTCCCGGTCGAACGCCGGGGACTACACCTTC; CDR3aa: CSSRSNAGDYTF
j_gene: TRBJ2-7; d_gene: NA; v_gene: TRBV29-1; abundance: once; CDR3nt: TGCAGCGTTGATGGTCAGGGGAGCTACGAGCAGTACTTC; CDR3aa: CSVDGQGSYEQYF
j_gene: TRBJ2-1; d_gene: NA; v_gene: TRBV2; abundance: many; CDR3nt: TGTGCCAGCAGTGCGGGGTATTCCGAACGGGAGCAGTTCTTC; CDR3aa: CASSAGYSEREQFF
j_gene: TRBJ1-1; d_gene: TRBD1; v_gene: TRBV10-1; abundance: NA; CDR3nt: TGCGCCAGCAGTGAGGAGGAGGACAGGGGGTGCACTGAAGCTTTCTTT; CDR3aa: CASSEEEDRGCTEAFF
j_gene: TRBJ2-7; d_gene: NA; v_gene: TRBV30; abundance: NA; CDR3nt: TGTGCTGAAGGAGGGAAATACGAGCAGTACTTC; CDR3aa: CAEGGKYEQYF
j_gene: TRBJ2-1; d_gene: NA; v_gene: TRBV2; abundance: NA; CDR3nt: TGTGCCAGCAGAGAGGGGGTTGGGGAGCAGTTCTTC; CDR3aa: CASREGVGEQFF
j_gene: TRBJ2-5; d_gene: TRBD1; v_gene: TRBV27; abundance: NA; CDR3nt: TGTGCCAGCAGTTTAAGCAGGGGGCGTCGGGAGACCCAGTACTTC; CDR3aa: CASSLSRGRRETQYF
j_gene: TRBJ2-2; d_gene: TRBD2; v_gene: TRBV2; abundance: NA; CDR3nt: TGTGCCAGCAGTGCAGCGGGGGAATACGGGGAGCTGTTTTTT; CDR3aa: CASSAAGEYGELFF
j_gene: TRBJ1-1; d_gene: NA; v_gene: TRBV30; abundance: NA; CDR3nt: TGTGCCTGGAGTAATACGGGGGGCACTGAAGCTTTCTTT; CDR3aa: CAWSNTGGTEAFF
j_gene: TRBJ2-3; d_gene: NA; v_gene: TRBV5-1; abundance: NA; CDR3nt: TGCGCCAGCAGCCCGGATTGGGGGGCGGGAGATACGCAGTATTTT; CDR3aa: CASSPDWGAGDTQYF
j_gene: TRBJ2-5; d_gene: TRBD2; v_gene: TRBV10-2; abundance: NA; CDR3nt: TGCGCCAGCAGTCCCGGACTAGCGGGAGTAGAGACCCAGTACTTC; CDR3aa: CASSPGLAGVETQYF
j_gene: TRBJ2-2; d_gene: NA; v_gene: TRBV5-1; abundance: NA; CDR3nt: TGCGCCAGCAGCTTGGTATCACAGGGGAACACCGGGGAGCTGTTTTTT; CDR3aa: CASSLVSQGNTGELFF
j_gene: TRBJ2-3; d_gene: TRBD2; v_gene: TRBV9; abundance: NA; CDR3nt: TGTGCCAGCAGCCCAACTAGCGTCTGGGGAGATACGCAGTATTTT; CDR3aa: CASSPTSVWGDTQYF
j_gene: TRBJ2-1; d_gene: TRBD2; v_gene: TRBV19; abundance: NA; CDR3nt: TGTGCCAGTAGTATATGGCGGGAGCTCTACAATGAGCAGTTCTTC; CDR3aa: CASSIWRELYNEQFF
j_gene: TRBJ2-1; d_gene: NA; v_gene: TRBV7-9; abundance: NA; CDR3nt: TGTGCCAGCATAGAAGCTAGGGGGGAACAAAATGAGCAGTTCTTC; CDR3aa: CASIEARGEQNEQFF
j_gene: TRBJ2-7; d_gene: NA; v_gene: TRBV6-1; abundance: few; CDR3nt: TGTGCCAGCAGTGAAACAGGCAGACCCTACGAGCAGTACTTC; CDR3aa: CASSETGRPYEQYF
j_gene: TRBJ2-1; d_gene: NA; v_gene: TRBV28; abundance: once; CDR3nt: TGTGCCAGCAGTTTTCTGACTCCCAATGAGCAGTTCTTC; CDR3aa: CASSFLTPNEQFF
j_gene: TRBJ2-3; d_gene: NA; v_gene: TRBV7-9; abundance: NA; CDR3nt: TGTGCCAGCACCCACCGGGTAGATACGCAGTATTTT; CDR3aa: CASTHRVDTQYF
j_gene: TRBJ1-3; d_gene: NA; v_gene: TRBV6-1; abundance: NA; CDR3nt: TGTGCCAGCAGCAGTGGGACGGACTCTGGAAACACCATATATTTT; CDR3aa: CASSSGTDSGNTIYF
j_gene: TRBJ1-1; d_gene: NA; v_gene: TRBV4-2; abundance: NA; CDR3nt: TGTGCCAGCAGCCAATTAAAACCGGGGAACACTGAAGCTTTCTTT; CDR3aa: CASSQLKPGNTEAFF
j_gene: TRBJ2-1; d_gene: TRBD2; v_gene: TRBV5-1; abundance: NA; CDR3nt: TGCGCCAGCAGCTTCCGGGACTACCGGAATGAGCAGTTCTTC; CDR3aa: CASSFRDYRNEQFF